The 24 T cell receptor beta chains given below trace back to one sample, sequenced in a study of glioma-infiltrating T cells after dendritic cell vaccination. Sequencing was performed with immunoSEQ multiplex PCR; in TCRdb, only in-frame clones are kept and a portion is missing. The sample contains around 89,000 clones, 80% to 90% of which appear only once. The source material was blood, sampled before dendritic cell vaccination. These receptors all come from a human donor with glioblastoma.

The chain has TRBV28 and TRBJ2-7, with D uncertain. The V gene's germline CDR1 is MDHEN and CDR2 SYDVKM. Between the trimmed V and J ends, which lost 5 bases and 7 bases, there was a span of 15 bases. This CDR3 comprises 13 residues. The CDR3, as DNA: TGTGCCAGCAGTCCATCCTTCGTCGGGGAGCAGTACTTC. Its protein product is CASSPSFVGEQYF.

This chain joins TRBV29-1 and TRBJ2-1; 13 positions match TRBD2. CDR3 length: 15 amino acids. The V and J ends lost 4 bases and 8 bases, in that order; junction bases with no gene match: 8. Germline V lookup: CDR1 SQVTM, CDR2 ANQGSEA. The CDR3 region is CSVAPRTSGRHEQFF. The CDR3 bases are TGCAGCGTTGCGCCAAGGACTAGCGGGAGACATGAGCAGTTCTTC.

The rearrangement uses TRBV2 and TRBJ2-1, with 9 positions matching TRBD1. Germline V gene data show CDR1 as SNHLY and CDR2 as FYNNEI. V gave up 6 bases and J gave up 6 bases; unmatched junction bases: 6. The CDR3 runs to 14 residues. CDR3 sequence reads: CASSPTGGTNEQFF. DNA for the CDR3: TGTGCCAGCAGCCCGACAGGGGGAACCAATGAGCAGTTCTTC.

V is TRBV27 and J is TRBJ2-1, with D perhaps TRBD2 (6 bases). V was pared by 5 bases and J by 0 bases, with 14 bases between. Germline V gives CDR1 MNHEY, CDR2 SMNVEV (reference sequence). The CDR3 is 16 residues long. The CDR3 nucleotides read TGTGCCAGCAGTCCTTTTAGCGGAAGCTCCTACAATGAGCAGTTCTTC. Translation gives CASSPFSGSSYNEQFF.

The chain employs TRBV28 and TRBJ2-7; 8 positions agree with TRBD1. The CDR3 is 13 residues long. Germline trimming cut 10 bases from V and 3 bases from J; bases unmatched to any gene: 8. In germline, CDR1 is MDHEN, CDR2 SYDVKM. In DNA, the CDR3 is TGTGCCACCACTAGGACAGGGTACTACGAGCAGTACTTC. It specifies CATTRTGYYEQYF.

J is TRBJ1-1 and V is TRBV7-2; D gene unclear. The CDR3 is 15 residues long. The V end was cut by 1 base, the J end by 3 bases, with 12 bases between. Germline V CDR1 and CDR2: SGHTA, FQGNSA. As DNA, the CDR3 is TGTGCCAGCAGCTTAGGTGAGGGATGGGACACTGAAGCTTTCTTT. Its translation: CASSLGEGWDTEAFF.

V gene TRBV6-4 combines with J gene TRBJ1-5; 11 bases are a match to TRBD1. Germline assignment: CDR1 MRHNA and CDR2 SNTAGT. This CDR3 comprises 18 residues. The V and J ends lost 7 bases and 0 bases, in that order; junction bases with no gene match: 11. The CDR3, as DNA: TGTGCCAGCAACAACCGGGACAGGGGGACATATAGCAATCAGCCCCAGCATTTT. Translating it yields CASNNRDRGTYSNQPQHF.

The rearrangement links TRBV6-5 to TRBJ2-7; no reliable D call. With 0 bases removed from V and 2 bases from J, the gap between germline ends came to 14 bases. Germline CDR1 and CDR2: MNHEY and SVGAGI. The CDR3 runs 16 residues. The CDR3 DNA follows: TGTGCCAGCAGTTACTCATGGGCCACGGCGCCCTACGAGCAGTACTTC. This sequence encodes CASSYSWATAPYEQYF.

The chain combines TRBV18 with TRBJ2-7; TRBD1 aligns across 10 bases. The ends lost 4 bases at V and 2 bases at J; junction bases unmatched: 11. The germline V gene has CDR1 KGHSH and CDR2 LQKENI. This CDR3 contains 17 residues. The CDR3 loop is CASSHTGTGVKTYEQYF. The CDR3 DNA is TGTGCCAGCTCACATACCGGGACAGGGGTCAAGACCTACGAGCAGTACTTC.

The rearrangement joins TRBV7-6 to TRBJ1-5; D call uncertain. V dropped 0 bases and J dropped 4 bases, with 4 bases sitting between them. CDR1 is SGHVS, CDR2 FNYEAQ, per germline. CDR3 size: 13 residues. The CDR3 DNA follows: TGTGCCAGCAGCTTAGCCAGTAATCAGCCCCAGCATTTT. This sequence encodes CASSLASNQPQHF.

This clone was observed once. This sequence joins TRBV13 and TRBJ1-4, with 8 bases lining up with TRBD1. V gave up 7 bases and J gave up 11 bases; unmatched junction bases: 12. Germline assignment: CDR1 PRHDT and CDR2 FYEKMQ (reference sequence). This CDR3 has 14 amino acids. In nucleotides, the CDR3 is TGTGCCAGCAACGAGGACAGGGCTGGTCCCAAACTGTTTTTT. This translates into CASNEDRAGPKLFF. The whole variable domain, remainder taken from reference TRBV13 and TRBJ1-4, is AAGVIQSPRHLIKEKRETATLKCYPIPRHDTVYWYQQGPGQDPQFLISFYEKMQSDKGSIPDRFSAQQFSDYHSELNMSSLELGDSALYFCASNEDRAGPKLFFGSGTQLSVL.

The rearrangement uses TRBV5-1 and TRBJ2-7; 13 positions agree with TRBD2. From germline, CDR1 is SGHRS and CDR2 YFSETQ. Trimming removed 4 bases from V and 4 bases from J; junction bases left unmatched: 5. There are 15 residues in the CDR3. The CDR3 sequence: CASSGLAGVGYEQYF. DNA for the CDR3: TGCGCCAGCAGCGGACTAGCGGGAGTGGGGTACGAGCAGTACTTC.

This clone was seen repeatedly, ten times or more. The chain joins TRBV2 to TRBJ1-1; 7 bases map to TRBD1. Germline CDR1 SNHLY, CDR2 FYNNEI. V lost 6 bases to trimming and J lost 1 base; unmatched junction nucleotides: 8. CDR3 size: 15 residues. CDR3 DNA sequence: TGTGCCAGCAGGCAAAGGAACAGGGGGAACACTGAAGCTTTCTTT. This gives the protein CASRQRNRGNTEAFF.

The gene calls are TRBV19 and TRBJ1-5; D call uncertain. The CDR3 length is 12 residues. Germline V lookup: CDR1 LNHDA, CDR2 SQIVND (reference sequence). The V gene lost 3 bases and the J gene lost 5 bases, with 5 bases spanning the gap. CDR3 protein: CASSMTYQPQHF. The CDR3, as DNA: TGTGCCAGTAGTATGACTTATCAGCCCCAGCATTTT.

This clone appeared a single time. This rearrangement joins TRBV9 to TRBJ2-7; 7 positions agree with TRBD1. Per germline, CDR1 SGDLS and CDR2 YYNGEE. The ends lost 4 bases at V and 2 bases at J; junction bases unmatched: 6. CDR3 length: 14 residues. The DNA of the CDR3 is TGTGCCAGCAGCTATGCCGGGACAGCCTACGAGCAGTACTTC. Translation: CASSYAGTAYEQYF.

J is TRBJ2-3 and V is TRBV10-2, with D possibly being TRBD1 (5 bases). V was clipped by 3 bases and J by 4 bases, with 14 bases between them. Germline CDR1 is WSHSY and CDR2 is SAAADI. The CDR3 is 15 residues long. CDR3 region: CASSDKGVRADTQYF. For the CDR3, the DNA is TGCGCCAGCAGTGATAAGGGCGTCAGGGCAGATACGCAGTATTTT.

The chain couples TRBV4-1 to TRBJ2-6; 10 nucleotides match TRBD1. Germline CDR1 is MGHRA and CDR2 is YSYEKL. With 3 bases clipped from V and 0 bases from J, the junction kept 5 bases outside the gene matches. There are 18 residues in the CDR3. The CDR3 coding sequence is TGCGCCAGCAGCCAGGGACAGGGGATCCTCTCTGGGGCCAACGTCCTGACTTTC. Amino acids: CASSQGQGILSGANVLTF.

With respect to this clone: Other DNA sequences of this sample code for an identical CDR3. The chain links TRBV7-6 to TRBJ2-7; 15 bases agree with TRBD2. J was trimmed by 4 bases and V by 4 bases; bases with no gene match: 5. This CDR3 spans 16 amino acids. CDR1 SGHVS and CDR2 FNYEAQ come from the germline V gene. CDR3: CASSSGLAGGRYEQYF. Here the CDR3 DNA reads TGTGCCAGCAGCTCTGGACTAGCGGGAGGGCGGTACGAGCAGTACTTC.

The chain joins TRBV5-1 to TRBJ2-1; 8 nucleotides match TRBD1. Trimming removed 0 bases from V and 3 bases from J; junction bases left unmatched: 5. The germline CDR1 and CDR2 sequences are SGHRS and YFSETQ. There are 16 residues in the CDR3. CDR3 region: CASSLEGQGNYNEQFF. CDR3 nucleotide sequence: TGCGCCAGCAGCTTGGAAGGACAGGGTAACTACAATGAGCAGTTCTTC.

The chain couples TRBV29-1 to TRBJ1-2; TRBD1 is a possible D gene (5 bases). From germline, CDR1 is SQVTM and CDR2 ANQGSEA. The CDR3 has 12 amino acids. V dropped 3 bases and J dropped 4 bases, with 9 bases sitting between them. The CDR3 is CSVDPQVYGYTF. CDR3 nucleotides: TGCAGCGTTGACCCACAGGTCTATGGCTACACCTTC.

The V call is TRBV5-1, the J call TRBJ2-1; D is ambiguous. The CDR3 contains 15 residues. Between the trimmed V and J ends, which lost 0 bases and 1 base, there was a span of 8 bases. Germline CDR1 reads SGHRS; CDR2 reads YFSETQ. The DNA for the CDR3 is TGCGCCAGCAGCTTGGCCCAGGCATCCTACAATGAGCAGTTCTTC. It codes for CASSLAQASYNEQFF. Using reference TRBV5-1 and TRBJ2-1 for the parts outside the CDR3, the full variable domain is KAGVTQTPRYLIKTRGQQVTLSCSPISGHRSVSWYQQTPGQGLQFLFEYFSETQRNKGNFPGRFSGRQFSNSRSEMNVSTLELGDSALYLCASSLAQASYNEQFFGPGTRLTVL.

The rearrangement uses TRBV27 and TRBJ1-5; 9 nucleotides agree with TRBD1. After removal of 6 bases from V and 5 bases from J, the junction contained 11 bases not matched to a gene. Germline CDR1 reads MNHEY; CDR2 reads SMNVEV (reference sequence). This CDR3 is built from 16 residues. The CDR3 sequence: CASSRSGQGLDQPQHF. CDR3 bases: TGTGCCAGCAGCCGTAGTGGACAGGGGTTAGATCAGCCCCAGCATTTT.

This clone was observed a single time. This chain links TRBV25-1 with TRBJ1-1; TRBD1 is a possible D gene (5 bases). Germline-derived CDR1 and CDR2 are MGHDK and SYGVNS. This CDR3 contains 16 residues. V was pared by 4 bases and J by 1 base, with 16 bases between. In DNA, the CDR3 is TGTGCCAGCAGTGGTAAACCGGGACTGAGGAACACTGAAGCTTTCTTT. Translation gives CASSGKPGLRNTEAFF.

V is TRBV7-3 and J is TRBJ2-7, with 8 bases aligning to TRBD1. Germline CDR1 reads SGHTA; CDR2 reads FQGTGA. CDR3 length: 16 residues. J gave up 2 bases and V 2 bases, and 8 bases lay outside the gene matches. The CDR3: CASSLEGTGFTYEQYF. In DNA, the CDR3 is TGTGCCAGCAGCTTAGAAGGGACAGGATTCACCTACGAGCAGTACTTC.